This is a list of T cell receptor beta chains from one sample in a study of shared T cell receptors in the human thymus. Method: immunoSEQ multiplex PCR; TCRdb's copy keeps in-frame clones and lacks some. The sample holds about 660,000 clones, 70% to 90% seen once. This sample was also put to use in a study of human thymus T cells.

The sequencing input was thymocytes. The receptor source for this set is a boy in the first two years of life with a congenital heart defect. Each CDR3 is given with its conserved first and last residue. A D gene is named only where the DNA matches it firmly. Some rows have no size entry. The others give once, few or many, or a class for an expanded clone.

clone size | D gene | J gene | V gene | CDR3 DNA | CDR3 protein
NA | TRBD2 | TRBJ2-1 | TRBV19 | TGTGCCAGTAGTATTCTGGCTAGCGGGAGGCCCGTCTACAATGAGCAGTTCTTC | CASSILASGRPVYNEQFF
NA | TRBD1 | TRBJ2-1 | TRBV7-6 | TGTGCCAGCAGCTATGGGACAGAGTCCTACAATGAGCAGTTCTTC | CASSYGTESYNEQFF
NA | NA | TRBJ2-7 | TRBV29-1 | TGCAGCGTTGAGGGCTCGGGGTCATACGAGCAGTACTTC | CSVEGSGSYEQYF
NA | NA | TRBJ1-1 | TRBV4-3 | TGCGCCAGCAGCCAGGTTCACCCAGGGAACACTGAAGCTTTCTTT | CASSQVHPGNTEAFF
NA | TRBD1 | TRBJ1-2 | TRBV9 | TGTGCCAGCAGAGCCGTGGGACAGGGCAAGAACTATGGCTACACCTTC | CASRAVGQGKNYGYTF
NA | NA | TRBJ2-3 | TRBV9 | TGTGCCAGCAGCGTAGTGGCCAGCGGAAGCACAGATACGCAGTATTTT | CASSVVASGSTDTQYF
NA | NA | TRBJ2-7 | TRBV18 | TGTGCCAGCTCCCCGGGACTCTACTGGCACGAGCAGTACTTC | CASSPGLYWHEQYF
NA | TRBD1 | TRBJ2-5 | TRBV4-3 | TGCGCCAGCAGCCAAAGGACAGGGAGAGGTTTTGAGACCCAGTACTTC | CASSQRTGRGFETQYF
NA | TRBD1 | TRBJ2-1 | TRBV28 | TGTGCCAGCAGCCTTCGGGACAGGGGGCGCGGGAACAATGAGCAGTTCTTC | CASSLRDRGRGNNEQFF
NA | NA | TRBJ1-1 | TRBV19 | TGTGCCAGTAGTATCGAGGAGGGACGGGTCACTGAAGCTTTCTTT | CASSIEEGRVTEAFF
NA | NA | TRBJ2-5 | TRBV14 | TGTGCCAGCAGCCAAGATCTAGCCTTCCGGGAGACCCAGTACTTC | CASSQDLAFRETQYF
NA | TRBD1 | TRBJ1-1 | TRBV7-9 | TGTGCCAGCAGCCCAGGGGACAGGGAGGAATTTCGGGGCACTGAAGCTTTCTTT | CASSPGDREEFRGTEAFF
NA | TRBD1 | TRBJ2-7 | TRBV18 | TGTGCCAGCTCACCGCGGGGACAGGGCGAACCCTACGAGCAGTACTTC | CASSPRGQGEPYEQYF
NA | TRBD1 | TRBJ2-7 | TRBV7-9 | TGTGCCGTCGGGACAGGGGGTTACGAGCAGTACTTC | CAVGTGGYEQYF
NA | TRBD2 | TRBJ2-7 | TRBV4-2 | TGTGCCAGCAGCCAAGATGCGGGGGGCGAGCAGTACTTC | CASSQDAGGEQYF
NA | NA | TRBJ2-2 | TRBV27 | TGTGCCAGCAGTCCCAATGCTCCGGGTCCCAGATACGGCAACACCGGGGAGCTGTTTTTT | CASSPNAPGPRYGNTGELFF
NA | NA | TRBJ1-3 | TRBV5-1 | TGCGCCAGCAGCTCGAATCCGGGTCCGTACAACTCTGGAAACACCATATATTTT | CASSSNPGPYNSGNTIYF
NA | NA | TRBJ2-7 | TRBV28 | TGTGCCAGCAGCCCCGGTCCCTACGAGCAGTACTTC | CASSPGPYEQYF
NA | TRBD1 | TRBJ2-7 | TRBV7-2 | TGTGCCAGCAGCGTGGGACAGCCCCTTTACGAGCAGTACTTC | CASSVGQPLYEQYF
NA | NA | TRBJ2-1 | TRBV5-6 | TGTGCCAGCAGCTTCGGGAGTTACTTTGAGCAGTTCTTC | CASSFGSYFEQFF
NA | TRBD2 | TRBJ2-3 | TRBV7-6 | TGTGCCAGCAGTCCTAGCGGGAGAGGTGGAGATACGCAGTATTTT | CASSPSGRGGDTQYF
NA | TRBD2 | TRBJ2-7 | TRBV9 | TGTGCCAGCAGCGTAGGGACTAGCGGGAGGGGCGAGCAGTACTTC | CASSVGTSGRGEQYF
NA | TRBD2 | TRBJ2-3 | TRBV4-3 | TGCGCCAGCAGCCAAGACGAGCGGGAGGGGGCAGATACGCAGTATTTT | CASSQDEREGADTQYF
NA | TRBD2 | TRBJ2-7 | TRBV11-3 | TGTGCCAGCAGCCCAAGGGGTAGCGGGAGAGTCGAGCAGTACTTC | CASSPRGSGRVEQYF
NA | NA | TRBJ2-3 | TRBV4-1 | TGCGCCAGCAGCCAAGAAGGGGGAAAGACAGATACGCAGTATTTT | CASSQEGGKTDTQYF
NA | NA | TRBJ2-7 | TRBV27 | TGTGCCAGCAAGGCAAAGGGGTGTGGATACTACGAGCAGTACTTC | CASKAKGCGYYEQYF
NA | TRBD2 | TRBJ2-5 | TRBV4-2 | TGTGCCAGCAGCCAAGATCAGGGGCCAGCGGGAGGGCCGGAGACCCAGTACTTC | CASSQDQGPAGGPETQYF
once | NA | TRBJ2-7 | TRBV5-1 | TGCGCCAGCAGCTTACCGCGGCCAGCCTACGAGCAGTACTTC | CASSLPRPAYEQYF
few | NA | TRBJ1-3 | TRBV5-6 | TGTGCCAGCAGCACTAGTCCTGCGCCCTCTGGAAACACCATATATTTT | CASSTSPAPSGNTIYF
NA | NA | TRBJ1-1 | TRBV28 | TGTGCCAGCAGTTTAAGCCGGGAAAACACTGAAGCTTTCTTT | CASSLSRENTEAFF
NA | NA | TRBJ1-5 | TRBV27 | TGTGCCAGCAGTGGGGGGGCAGACAATCAGCCCCAGCATTTT | CASSGGADNQPQHF
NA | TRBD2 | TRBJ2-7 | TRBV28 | TGTGCCAGCAGTCAACCCCCGGGTAGCGGGGAGTATGGGGAGCAGTACTTC | CASSQPPGSGEYGEQYF
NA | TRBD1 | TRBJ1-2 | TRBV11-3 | TGTGCCAGCAGCCTGGGACAGGGGGGTGGCTACACCTTC | CASSLGQGGGYTF
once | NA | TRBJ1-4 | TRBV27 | TGTGCCAGCAGTTTAATTGCGGGACGGCGCCCCACTAATGAAAAACTGTTTTTT | CASSLIAGRRPTNEKLFF
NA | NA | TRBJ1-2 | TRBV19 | TGTGCCAGTAGTATATCCCGCTTGGAAGGGGCGGACTATGGCTACACCTTC | CASSISRLEGADYGYTF
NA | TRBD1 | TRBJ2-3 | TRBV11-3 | TGTGCCAGCAGCCCTAGGGACAGGGTTAGGTTTGGTAATACAGATACGCAGTATTTT | CASSPRDRVRFGNTDTQYF
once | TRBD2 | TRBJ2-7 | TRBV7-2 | TGTGCCAGCAGCCGGGACGCTAGCGGGAGACGAGGCGAGCAGTACTTC | CASSRDASGRRGEQYF
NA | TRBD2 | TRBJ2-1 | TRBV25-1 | TGTGCCAGCAGTGATTTCCCCGGGACTACCCAAAATGAGCAGTTCTTC | CASSDFPGTTQNEQFF
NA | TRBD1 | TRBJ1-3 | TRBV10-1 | TGCGCCAGCAGCCATGGAGACGTTTCCAGGGGGCCTGGAAACACCATATATTTT | CASSHGDVSRGPGNTIYF
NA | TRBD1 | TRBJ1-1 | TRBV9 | TGTGCCAGCAGCGCTGCGGGACAGGGAGATACTGAAGCTTTCTTT | CASSAAGQGDTEAFF
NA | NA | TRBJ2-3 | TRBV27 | TGTGCCAGCAGTTCTAGCAAAACTCCGGATACGCAGTATTTT | CASSSSKTPDTQYF
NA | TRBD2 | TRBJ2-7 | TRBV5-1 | TGCGCCAGCAGCTTGGTAACTAGCGGATTCTACGAGCAGTACTTC | CASSLVTSGFYEQYF
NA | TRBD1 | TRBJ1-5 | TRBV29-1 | TGCAGCGTTGCCGGGACAGGGGACGGACGCAATCAGCCCCAGCATTTT | CSVAGTGDGRNQPQHF
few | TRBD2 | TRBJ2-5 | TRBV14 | TGTGCCAGCAGCCAATCTAGCGGGAGTCTTGAGGAGACCCAGTACTTC | CASSQSSGSLEETQYF
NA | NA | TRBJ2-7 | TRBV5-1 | TGCGCCAGCAGCGTAGGGGGGGGGCCTGGCGCCTACGAGCAGTACTTC | CASSVGGGPGAYEQYF
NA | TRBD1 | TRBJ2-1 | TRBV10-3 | TGTGCCATCAGTCCGGGACAGGGGGGCAATGAGCAGTTCTTC | CAISPGQGGNEQFF
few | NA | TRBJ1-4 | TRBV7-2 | TGTGCCAGCAGCCCACCGGTCGGGGGGCCCTCAACTAATGAAAAACTGTTTTTT | CASSPPVGGPSTNEKLFF
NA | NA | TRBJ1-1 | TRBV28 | TGTGCCAGCAGTACATTCGGGGGGGGAAACACTGAAGCTTTCTTT | CASSTFGGGNTEAFF
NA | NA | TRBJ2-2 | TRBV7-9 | TGTGCCAGCACGGACACCGACACCGGGGAGCTGTTTTTT | CASTDTDTGELFF
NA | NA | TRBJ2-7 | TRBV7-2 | TGTGCCAGCAGCTCCACCCGGGACTTGTCGTACGAGCAGTACTTC | CASSSTRDLSYEQYF
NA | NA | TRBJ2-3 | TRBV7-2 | TGTGCCAGCAGCGTAGGGGCAAAGGAAGATACGCAGTATTTT | CASSVGAKEDTQYF
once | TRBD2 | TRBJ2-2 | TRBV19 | TGTGCCAGTAGTATAAAGCGGGAGATTCCCGGGGAGCTGTTTTTT | CASSIKREIPGELFF
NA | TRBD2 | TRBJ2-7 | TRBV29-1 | TGCAGCGTTGAAGATAACCGGAAAGGGACTAGCGGCGTCTCCTACGAGCAGTACTTC | CSVEDNRKGTSGVSYEQYF
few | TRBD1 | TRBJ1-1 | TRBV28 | TGTGCCAGCAGTTCATTGGACAGGGGTAGGACTGAAGCTTTCTTT | CASSSLDRGRTEAFF
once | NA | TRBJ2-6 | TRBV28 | TGTGCCAGCAGTTCTGGGGAGAATCCCGCTGGGGCCAACGTCCTGACTTTC | CASSSGENPAGANVLTF
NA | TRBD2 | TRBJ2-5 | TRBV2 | TGTGCCAGCAGTGAAGCGCTAGCGGAAGAGGAGGAGACCCAGTACTTC | CASSEALAEEEETQYF
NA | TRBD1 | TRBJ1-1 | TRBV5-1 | TGCGCCAGCAGCCGGACAGGGTGCACTGAAGCTTTCTTT | CASSRTGCTEAFF
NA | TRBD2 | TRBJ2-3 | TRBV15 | TGTGCCACCAGCAGGCGGACTAGCGGGAGGGCCTCGGGTATGACAGATACGCAGTATTTT | CATSRRTSGRASGMTDTQYF